This TCR beta chain derives from a study of spatial heterogeneity in lung cancer. General study results and limits: Mutation tallies in tumors tracked expanded intratumoral alpha and beta TCR counts. The numbers of ubiquitous and regional expanded TCRs correlated with ubiquitous and regional nonsynonymous mutations, respectively.

Specified time point: sample taken at primary tumor resection. The approximately 72 donors had untreated early-stage non-small cell lung cancer. In each case, whole RNA from tumor, nontumor lung or frozen PBMC was sequenced unsorted. This clonotype is categorized as medium-sized. Its antigen is unknown. The size of this beta chain means little, since it is a stray read in a library made for alpha chains. MiXCR, run by TCRdb on the 5' RACE reads, gives a single entry per CDR3 protein. The sample includes about 5,900 distinct CDR3 sequences, less than 15% seen only once; the top ten take about 10%. This CDR3 is 14 amino acids long. Between the trimmed V and J ends, which lost 4 bases and 6 bases, there was a span of 13 bases. CDR1 SGHTA and CDR2 FQGNSA come from the germline V gene.

This sequence originates from a male donor with early-stage non-small cell lung cancer. The chain has TRBV7-2 and TRBJ2-1; D unclear. The sequencing here drew on lung tumor tissue, taken at surgery. CDR3: CASSWGLKGNEQFF. DNA of the CDR3: TGTGCCAGCAGCTGGGGTCTGAAGGGCAATGAGCAGTTCTTC.